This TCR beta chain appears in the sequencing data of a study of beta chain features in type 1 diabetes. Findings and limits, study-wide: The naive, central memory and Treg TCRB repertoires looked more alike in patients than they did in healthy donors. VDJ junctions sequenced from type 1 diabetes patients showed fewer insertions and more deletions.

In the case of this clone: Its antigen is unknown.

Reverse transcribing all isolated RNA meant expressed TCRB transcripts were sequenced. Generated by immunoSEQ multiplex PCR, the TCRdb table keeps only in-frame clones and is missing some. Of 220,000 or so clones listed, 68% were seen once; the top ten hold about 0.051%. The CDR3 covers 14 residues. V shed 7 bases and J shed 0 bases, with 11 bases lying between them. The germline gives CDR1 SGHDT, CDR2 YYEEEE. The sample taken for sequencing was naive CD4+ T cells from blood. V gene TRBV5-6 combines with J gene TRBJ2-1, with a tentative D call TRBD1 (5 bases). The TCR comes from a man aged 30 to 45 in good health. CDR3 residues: CASHRFSSYNEQFF. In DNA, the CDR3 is TGTGCCAGCCACAGGTTTAGCTCCTACAATGAGCAGTTCTTC. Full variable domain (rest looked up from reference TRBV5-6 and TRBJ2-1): DAGVTQSPTHLIKTRGQQVTLRCSPKSGHDTVSWYQQALGQGPQFIFQYYEEEERQRGNFPDRFSGHQFPNYSSELNVNALLLGDSALYLCASHRFSSYNEQFFGPGTRLTVL.